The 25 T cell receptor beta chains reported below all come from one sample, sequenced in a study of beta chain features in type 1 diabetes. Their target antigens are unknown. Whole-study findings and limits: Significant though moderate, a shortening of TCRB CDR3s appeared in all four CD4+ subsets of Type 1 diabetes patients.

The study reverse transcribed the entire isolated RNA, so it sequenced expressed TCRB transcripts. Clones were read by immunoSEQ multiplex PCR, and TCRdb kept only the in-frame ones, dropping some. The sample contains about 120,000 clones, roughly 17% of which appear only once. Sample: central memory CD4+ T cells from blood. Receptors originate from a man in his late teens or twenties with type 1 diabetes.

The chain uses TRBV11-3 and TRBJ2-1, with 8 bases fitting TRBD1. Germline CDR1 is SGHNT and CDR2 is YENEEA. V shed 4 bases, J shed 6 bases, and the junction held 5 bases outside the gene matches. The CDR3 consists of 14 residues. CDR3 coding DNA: TGTGCCAGCAGCTCCCGGACAGGGATCAATGAGCAGTTCTTC. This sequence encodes CASSSRTGINEQFF.

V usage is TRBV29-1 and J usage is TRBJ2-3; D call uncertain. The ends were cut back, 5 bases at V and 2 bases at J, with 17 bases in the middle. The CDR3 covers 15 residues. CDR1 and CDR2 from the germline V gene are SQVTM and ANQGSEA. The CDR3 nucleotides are TGCAGCGTTACTGAGTTCCTCTCAAACACAGATACGCAGTATTTT. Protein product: CSVTEFLSNTDTQYF.

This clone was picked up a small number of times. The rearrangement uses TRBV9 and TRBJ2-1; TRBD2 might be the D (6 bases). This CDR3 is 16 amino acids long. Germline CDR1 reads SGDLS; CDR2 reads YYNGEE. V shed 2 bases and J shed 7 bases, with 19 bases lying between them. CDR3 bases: TGTGCCAGCAGCGTGTCCTTGGAGGGGCCCGAGAATGAGCAGTTCTTC. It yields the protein CASSVSLEGPENEQFF.

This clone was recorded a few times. CDR3 region: CAWSGVLRGSDTQYF. The DNA for the CDR3 is TGTGCCTGGAGTGGAGTCCTGAGAGGGTCAGATACGCAGTATTTT. The chain combines TRBV30 with TRBJ2-3; D possibly corresponds to TRBD2 (5 bases). Germline CDR1 reads GTSNPN; CDR2 reads SVGIG (reference sequence). V was shortened by 1 base and J by 4 bases, with 15 bases between the two germline ends. CDR3 length: 15 amino acids. The variable domain in full, with the rest retrieved from reference TRBV30 and TRBJ2-3, is SQTIHQWPATLVQPVGSPLSLECTVEGTSNPNLYWYRQAAGRGLQLLFYSVGIGQISSEVPQNLSASRPQDRQFILSSKKLLLSDSGFYLCAWSGVLRGSDTQYFGPGTRLTVL.

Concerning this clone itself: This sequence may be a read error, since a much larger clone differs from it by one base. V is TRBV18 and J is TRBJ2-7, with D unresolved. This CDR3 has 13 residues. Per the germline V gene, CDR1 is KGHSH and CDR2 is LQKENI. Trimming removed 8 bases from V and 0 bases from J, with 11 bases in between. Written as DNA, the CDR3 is TGTGCCAGCGCGACCATCAGCTCCTACGAGCAGTACTTC. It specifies CASATISSYEQYF.

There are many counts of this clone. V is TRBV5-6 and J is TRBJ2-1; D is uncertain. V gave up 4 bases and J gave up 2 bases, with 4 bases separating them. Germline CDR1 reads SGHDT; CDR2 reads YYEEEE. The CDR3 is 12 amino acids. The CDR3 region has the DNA TGTGCCAGCAGCACAACCTACAATGAGCAGTTCTTC. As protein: CASSTTYNEQFF.

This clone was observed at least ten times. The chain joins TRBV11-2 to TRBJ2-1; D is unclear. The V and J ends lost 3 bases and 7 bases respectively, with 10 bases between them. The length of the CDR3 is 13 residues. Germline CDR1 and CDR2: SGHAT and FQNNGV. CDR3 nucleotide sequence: TGTGCCAGCAGCTTGCAACGTTTGAATGAGCAGTTCTTC. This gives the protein CASSLQRLNEQFF.

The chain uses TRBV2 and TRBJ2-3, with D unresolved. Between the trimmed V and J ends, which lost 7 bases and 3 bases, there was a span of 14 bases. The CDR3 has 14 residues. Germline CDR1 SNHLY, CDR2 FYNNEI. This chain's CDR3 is CASTGLSRTDTQYF. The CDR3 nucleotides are TGTGCCAGCACTGGCCTTAGCAGAACAGATACGCAGTATTTT. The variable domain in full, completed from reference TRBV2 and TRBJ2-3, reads EPEVTQTPSHQVTQMGQEVILRCVPISNHLYFYWYRQILGQKVEFLVSFYNNEISEKSEIFDDQFSVERPDGSNFTLKIRSTKLEDSAMYFCASTGLSRTDTQYFGPGTRLTVL.

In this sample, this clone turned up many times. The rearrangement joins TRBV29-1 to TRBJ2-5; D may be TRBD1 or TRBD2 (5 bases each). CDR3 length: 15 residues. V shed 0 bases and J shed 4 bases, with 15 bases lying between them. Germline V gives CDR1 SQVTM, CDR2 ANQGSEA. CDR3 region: CSVEDPGPSRETQYF. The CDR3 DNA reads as TGCAGCGTTGAAGATCCGGGACCGAGCCGAGAGACCCAGTACTTC. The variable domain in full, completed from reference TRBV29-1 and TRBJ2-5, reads SAVISQKPSRDICQRGTSLTIQCQVDSQVTMMFWYRQQPGQSLTLIATANQGSEATYESGFVIDKFPISRPNLTFSTLTVSNMSPEDSSIYLCSVEDPGPSRETQYFGPGTRLLVL.

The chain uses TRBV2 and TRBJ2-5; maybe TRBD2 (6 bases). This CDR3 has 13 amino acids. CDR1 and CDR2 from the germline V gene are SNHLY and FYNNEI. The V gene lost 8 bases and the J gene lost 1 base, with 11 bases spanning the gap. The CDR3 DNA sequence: TGTGCCAGCGGAGGGACGGCCCAAGAGACCCAGTACTTC. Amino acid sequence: CASGGTAQETQYF.

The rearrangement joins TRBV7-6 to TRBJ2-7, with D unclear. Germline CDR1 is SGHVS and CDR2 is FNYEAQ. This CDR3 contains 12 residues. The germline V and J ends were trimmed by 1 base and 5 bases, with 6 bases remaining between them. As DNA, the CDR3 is TGTGCCAGCAGCTTAGGAATCGACGAGCAGTACTTC. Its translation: CASSLGIDEQYF.

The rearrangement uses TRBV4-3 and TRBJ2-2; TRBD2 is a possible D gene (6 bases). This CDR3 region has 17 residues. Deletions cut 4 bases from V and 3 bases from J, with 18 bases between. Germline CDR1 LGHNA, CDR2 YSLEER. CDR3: CASSPQRAGIDTGELFF. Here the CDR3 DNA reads TGCGCCAGCAGCCCTCAACGGGCGGGGATAGACACCGGGGAGCTGTTTTTT.

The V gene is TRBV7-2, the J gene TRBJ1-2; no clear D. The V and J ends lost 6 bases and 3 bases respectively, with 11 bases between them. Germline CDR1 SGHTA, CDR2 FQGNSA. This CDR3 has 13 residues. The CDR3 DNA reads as TGTGCCAGCAGTCCAGCTTTGGACTATGGCTACACCTTC. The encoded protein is CASSPALDYGYTF.

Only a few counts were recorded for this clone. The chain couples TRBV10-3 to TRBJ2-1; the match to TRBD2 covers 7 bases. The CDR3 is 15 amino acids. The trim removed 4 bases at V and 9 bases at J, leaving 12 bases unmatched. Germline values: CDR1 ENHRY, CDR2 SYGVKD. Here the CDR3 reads CAISVSSGEAGEQFF. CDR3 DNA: TGTGCCATCAGTGTGTCGAGCGGGGAAGCCGGTGAGCAGTTCTTC.

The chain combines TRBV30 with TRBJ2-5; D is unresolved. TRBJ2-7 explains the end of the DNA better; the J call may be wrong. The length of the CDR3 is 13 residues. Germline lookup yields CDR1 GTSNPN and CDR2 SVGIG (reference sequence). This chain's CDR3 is CAWSAEKPYEQYF. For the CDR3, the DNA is TGTGCCTGGAGTGCGGAGAAACCCTACGAGCAGTACTTC.

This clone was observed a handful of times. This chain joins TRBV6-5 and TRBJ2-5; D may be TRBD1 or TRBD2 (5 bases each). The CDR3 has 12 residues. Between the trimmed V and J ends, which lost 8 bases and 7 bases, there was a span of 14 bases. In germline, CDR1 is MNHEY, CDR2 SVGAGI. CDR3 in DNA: TGTGCCAGCGGGACGGAGCGCGGGACCCAGTACTTC. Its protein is CASGTERGTQYF.

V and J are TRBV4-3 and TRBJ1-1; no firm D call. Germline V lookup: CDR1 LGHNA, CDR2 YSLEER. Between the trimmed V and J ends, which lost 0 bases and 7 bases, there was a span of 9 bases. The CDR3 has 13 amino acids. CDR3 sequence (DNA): TGCGCCAGCAGCCAAGATCTGAAAGGTGAAGCTTTCTTT. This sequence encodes CASSQDLKGEAFF.

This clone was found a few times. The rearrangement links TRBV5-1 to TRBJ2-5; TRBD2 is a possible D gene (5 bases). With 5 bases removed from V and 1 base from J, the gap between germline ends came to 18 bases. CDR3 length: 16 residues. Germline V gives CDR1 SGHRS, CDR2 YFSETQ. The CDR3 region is CASSFSAGTIQETQYF. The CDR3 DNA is TGCGCCAGCAGTTTTTCCGCGGGCACGATCCAAGAGACCCAGTACTTC. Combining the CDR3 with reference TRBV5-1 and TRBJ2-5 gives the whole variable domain KAGVTQTPRYLIKTRGQQVTLSCSPISGHRSVSWYQQTPGQGLQFLFEYFSETQRNKGNFPGRFSGRQFSNSRSEMNVSTLELGDSALYLCASSFSAGTIQETQYFGPGTRLLVL.

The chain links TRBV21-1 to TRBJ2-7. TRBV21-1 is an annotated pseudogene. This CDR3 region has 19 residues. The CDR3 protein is CASSQRSRPDPPGSYEQYF. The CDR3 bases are TGTGCCAGCAGCCAAAGGAGCAGGCCCGACCCTCCAGGCTCCTACGAGCAGTACTTC.

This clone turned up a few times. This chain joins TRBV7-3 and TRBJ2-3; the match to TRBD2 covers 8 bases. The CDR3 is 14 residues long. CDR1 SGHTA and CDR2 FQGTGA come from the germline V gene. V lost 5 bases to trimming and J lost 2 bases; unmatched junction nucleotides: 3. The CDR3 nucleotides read TGTGCCAGCAGCCCGACTAGCGCCACAGATACGCAGTATTTT. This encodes CASSPTSATDTQYF.

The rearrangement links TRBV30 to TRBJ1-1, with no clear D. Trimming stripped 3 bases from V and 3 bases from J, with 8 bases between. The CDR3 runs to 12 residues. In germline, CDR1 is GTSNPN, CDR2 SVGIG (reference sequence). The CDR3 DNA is TGTGCCTGGAGGCGCCGGGACACTGAAGCTTTCTTT. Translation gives CAWRRRDTEAFF. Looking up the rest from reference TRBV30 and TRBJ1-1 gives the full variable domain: SQTIHQWPATLVQPVGSPLSLECTVEGTSNPNLYWYRQAAGRGLQLLFYSVGIGQISSEVPQNLSASRPQDRQFILSSKKLLLSDSGFYLCAWRRRDTEAFFGQGTRLTVV.

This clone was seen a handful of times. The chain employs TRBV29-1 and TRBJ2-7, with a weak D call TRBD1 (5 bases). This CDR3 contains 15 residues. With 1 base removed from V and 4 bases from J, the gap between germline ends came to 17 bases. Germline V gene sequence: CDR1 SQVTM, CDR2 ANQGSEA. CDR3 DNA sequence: TGCAGCGTTGAAGGGGGAAGGGGTCGATCGTACGAGCAGTACTTC. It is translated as CSVEGGRGRSYEQYF.

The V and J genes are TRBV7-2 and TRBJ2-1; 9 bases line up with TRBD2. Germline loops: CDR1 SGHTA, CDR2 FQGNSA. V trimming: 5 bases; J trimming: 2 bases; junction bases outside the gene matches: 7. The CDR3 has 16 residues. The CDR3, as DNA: TGTGCCAGCAGCCAGAGAGCGGGAGGCACCTACAATGAGCAGTTCTTC. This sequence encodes CASSQRAGGTYNEQFF.

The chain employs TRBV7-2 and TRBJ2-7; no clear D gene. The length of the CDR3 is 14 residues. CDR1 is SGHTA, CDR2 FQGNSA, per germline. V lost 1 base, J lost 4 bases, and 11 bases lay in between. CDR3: CASSLDQTRYEQYF. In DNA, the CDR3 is TGTGCCAGCAGCTTAGATCAGACCAGATACGAGCAGTACTTC.

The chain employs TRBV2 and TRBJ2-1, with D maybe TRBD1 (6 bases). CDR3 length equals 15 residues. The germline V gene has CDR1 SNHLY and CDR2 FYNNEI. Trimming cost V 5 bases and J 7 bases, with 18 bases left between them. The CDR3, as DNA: TGTGCCAGCAGTAAAGACAGGTCAAGTATTAATGAGCAGTTCTTC. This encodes CASSKDRSSINEQFF.